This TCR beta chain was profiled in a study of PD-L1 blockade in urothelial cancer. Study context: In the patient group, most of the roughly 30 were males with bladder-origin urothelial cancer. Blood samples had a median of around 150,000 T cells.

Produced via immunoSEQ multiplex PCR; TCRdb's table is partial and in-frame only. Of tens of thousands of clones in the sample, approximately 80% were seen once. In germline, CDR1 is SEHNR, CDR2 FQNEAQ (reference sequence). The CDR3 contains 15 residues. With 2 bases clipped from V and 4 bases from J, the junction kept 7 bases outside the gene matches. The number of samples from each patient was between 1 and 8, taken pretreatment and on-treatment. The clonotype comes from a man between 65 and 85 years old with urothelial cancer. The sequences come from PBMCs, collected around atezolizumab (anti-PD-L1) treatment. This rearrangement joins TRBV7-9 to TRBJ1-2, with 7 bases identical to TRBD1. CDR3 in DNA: TGTGCCAGCAGCTTAACAGGGGTTTCGGTCTATGGCTACACCTTC. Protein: CASSLTGVSVYGYTF.